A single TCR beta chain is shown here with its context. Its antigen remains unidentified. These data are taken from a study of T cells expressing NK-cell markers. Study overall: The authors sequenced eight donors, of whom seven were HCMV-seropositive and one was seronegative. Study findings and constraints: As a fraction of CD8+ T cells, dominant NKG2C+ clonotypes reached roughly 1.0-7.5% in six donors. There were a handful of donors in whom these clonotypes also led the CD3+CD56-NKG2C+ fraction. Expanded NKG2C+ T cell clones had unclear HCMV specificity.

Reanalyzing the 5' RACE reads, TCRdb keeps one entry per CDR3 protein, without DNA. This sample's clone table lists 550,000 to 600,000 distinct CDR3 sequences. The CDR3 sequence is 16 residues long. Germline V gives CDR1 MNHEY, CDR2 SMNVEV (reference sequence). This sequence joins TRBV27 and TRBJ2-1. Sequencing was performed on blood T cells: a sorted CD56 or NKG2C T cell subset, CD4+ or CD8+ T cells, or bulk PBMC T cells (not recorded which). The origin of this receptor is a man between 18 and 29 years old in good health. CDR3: CASSLGITLSYNEQFF.